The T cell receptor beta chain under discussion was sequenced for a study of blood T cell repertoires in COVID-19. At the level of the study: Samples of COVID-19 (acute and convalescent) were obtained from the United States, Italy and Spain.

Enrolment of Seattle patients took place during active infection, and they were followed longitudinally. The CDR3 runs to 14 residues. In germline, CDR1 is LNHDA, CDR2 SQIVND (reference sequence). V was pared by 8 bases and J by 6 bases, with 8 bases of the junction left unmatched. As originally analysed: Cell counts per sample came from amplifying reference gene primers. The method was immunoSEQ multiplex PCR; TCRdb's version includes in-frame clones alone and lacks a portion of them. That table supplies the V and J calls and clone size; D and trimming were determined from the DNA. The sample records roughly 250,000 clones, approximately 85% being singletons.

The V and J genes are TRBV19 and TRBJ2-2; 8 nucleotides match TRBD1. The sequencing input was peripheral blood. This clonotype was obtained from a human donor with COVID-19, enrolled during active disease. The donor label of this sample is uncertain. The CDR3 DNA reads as TGTGCCAGTTCCGACAGGGGATTAGCCGGGGAGCTGTTTTTT. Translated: CASSDRGLAGELFF.